This T cell receptor beta chain was obtained from a study of OX40 agonist ivuxolimab in advanced cancers. General study findings and limits: At doses 0.1 to 3.0 mg/kg, CD4+ and CD8+ clones expanded.

Assay used: immunoSEQ multiplex PCR; TCRdb lists only in-frame clones, some missing. Here the sample spans tens of thousands of clones, 83% being singletons. Of note for this clone: The antigen remains unidentified. With a much larger clone just one base away, this may be a read error.

Looked up from germline, CDR1 is KGHSH and CDR2 is LQKENI. The CDR3 sequence is 15 residues long. Blood draws occurred at baseline, cycle 4 day 1, and cycle 7 day 1. The input for sequencing was CD4+ or CD8+ T cells sorted from blood, taken in a trial of the OX40 agonist ivuxolimab. The clonotype was recovered from an adult with an advanced solid tumor such as melanoma, head and neck, liver or kidney cancer. V is TRBV18 and J is TRBJ1-2, with 8 bases fitting TRBD1. CDR3 DNA: TGTGTCAGCTCAGCTGCAGGGGGCGACAACTATGGCTACACCTTC. Translated: CVSSAAGGDNYGYTF.